Shown below are 22 T cell receptor beta chains from a single sample sequenced in a study of vaccination effects on CD4 cells after COVID-19. Here immunoSEQ multiplex PCR was the method, and the copy in TCRdb shows in-frame clones only, minus some. The table lists more than 60,000 clones, 70% to 75% of them singletons. It was after 10 days of culture that CD4+ T cells were isolated. Either the BNT162b2 or mRNA-1273 vaccine was given to participants in two doses. The antigens for these receptors are not known. The specimen was CD4+ T cells from PBMCs cultured without peptide, collected after COVID-19 vaccination. Receptors were obtained from a human donor who received a COVID-19 vaccine.

This chain connects TRBV5-8 to TRBJ1-6; the D gene is possibly TRBD1 (6 bases). V lost 0 bases, J lost 8 bases, and 9 bases lay in between. CDR1 SGHTS and CDR2 YDEGEE come from the germline V gene. CDR3 length: 14 residues. The CDR3 reads CASSLGRQDSPLHF. Written as DNA, the CDR3 is TGTGCCAGCAGCTTGGGTCGACAGGATTCACCCCTCCACTTT.

The chain joins TRBV6-2 or TRBV6-3 to TRBJ2-7; 8 nucleotides agree with TRBD1. Trimming removed 2 bases from V and 2 bases from J; junction bases left unmatched: 5. The CDR3 extends over 15 amino acids. Germline V lookup: CDR1 MNHEY, CDR2 SVGEGT. CDR3 amino acids: CASSYATGAPYEQYV. The CDR3 nucleotides are TGTGCCAGCAGTTACGCGACAGGGGCCCCCTACGAGCAGTACGTC.

This clone was detected once. V is TRBV18 and J is TRBJ2-5, with no clear D. Germline V gives CDR1 KGHSH, CDR2 LQKENI. V was shortened by 3 bases and J by 4 bases, with 9 bases between the two germline ends. CDR3 length: 13 amino acids. CDR3 amino acids: CASSPNWGETQYF. For the CDR3, the DNA is TGTGCCAGCTCACCCAATTGGGGAGAGACCCAGTACTTC.

This clone was seen only once. The V and J genes are TRBV6-6 and TRBJ2-6; the D is unclear. The V end lost 0 bases, the J end lost 4 bases, and 7 bases lay between the germline ends. The germline V gene has CDR1 MNHNY and CDR2 SVGAGI (reference sequence). This CDR3 contains 15 residues. The CDR3 reads CASSYSSQGANVLTF. The CDR3 DNA reads TGTGCCAGCAGTTACTCGAGTCAAGGGGCCAACGTCCTGACTTTC.

This clone has more than one count but fewer than ten. The chain has TRBV7-3 and TRBJ2-2, with D uncertain. The CDR3 spans 13 residues. The V end was cut by 3 bases, the J end by 1 base, with 3 bases between. Germline V CDR1 and CDR2: SGHTA, FQGTGA. CDR3: CASSFLNTGELFF. CDR3 in DNA: TGTGCCAGCAGCTTCCTGAACACCGGGGAGCTGTTTTTT.

This sequence joins TRBV9 and TRBJ2-2; D tentatively fits TRBD1 or TRBD2 (5 bases each). Trimming stripped 1 base from V and 7 bases from J, with 14 bases between. CDR1 SGDLS and CDR2 YYNGEE come from the germline V gene. This CDR3 has 15 residues. CDR3 DNA sequence: TGTGCCAGCAGCGTATCCTCCGGGGCGGTCGGGGAGCTGTTTTTT. Residues: CASSVSSGAVGELFF.

The chain employs TRBV7-9 and TRBJ1-3; D remains unclear. Germline CDR1 and CDR2: SEHNR and FQNEAQ (reference sequence). This CDR3 has 16 amino acids. V lost 2 bases and J 0 bases, leaving 11 bases between the germline ends. In DNA form, the CDR3 reads TGTGCCAGCAGCTTATATATTAGAGACTCTGGAAACACCATATATTTT. Amino acids: CASSLYIRDSGNTIYF.

The J gene is TRBJ1-6, the V gene TRBV6-5; D is unresolved. Germline V gene lookup returns CDR1 MNHEY and CDR2 SVGAGI. This CDR3 contains 15 residues. V lost 0 bases and J lost 7, with 10 bases in between. The CDR3 reads CASSYSLRTNSPLHF. For the CDR3, the DNA is TGTGCCAGCAGTTACTCGTTAAGAACAAATTCACCCCTCCACTTT.

The genes are TRBV12-5 and TRBJ2-5, with D tentatively TRBD1 (6 bases). The V end was cut by 0 bases, the J end by 6 bases, with 11 bases between. CDR3 length equals 14 residues. Germline V lookup: CDR1 LGHNT, CDR2 FRNRAP. CDR3 sequence reads: CASGLVQQGKTQYF. CDR3 bases: TGTGCTAGTGGTTTGGTACAACAGGGCAAGACCCAGTACTTC.

The V call is TRBV2, the J call TRBJ1-2; 7 bases fit TRBD1. The CDR3 extends over 14 amino acids. J lost 6 bases, V lost 6 bases, and 10 bases had no gene match. Germline loops: CDR1 SNHLY, CDR2 FYNNEI. The CDR3 spells CASRGQLVGDGYTF. The CDR3 DNA reads TGTGCCAGCAGGGGACAGTTGGTCGGGGATGGCTACACCTTC.

Remarks on this clone: This specimen includes other DNA sequences encoding the same CDR3. The J gene is TRBJ2-5, the V gene TRBV5-1, with D possibly matching TRBD1 (5 bases). Per germline, CDR1 SGHRS and CDR2 YFSETQ. The V gene lost 0 bases and the J gene lost 2 bases, with 8 bases spanning the gap. The CDR3 is 14 residues long. For the CDR3, the DNA is TGCGCCAGCAGCTTGGTGTCAGGGCAAGAGACCCAGTACTTC. Translating gives CASSLVSGQETQYF. Supplemented by reference TRBV5-1 and TRBJ2-5, the full variable domain reads KAGVTQTPRYLIKTRGQQVTLSCSPISGHRSVSWYQQTPGQGLQFLFEYFSETQRNKGNFPGRFSGRQFSNSRSEMNVSTLELGDSALYLCASSLVSGQETQYFGPGTRLLVL.

The chain recombines TRBV25-1 with TRBJ2-3; D perhaps matches TRBD1 (6 bases). V lost 5 bases and J 7 bases, leaving 10 bases between the germline ends. Germline values: CDR1 MGHDK, CDR2 SYGVNS. The CDR3 sequence is 12 residues long. The CDR3 loop reads CASSPQGYTQYF. The CDR3 DNA reads TGTGCCAGCAGTCCACAGGGATATACGCAGTATTTT.

This chain connects TRBV5-1 to TRBJ1-5; D is undetermined. The germline V and J ends were trimmed by 0 bases and 9 bases, with 16 bases remaining between them. The CDR3 extends over 15 amino acids. Germline V gives CDR1 SGHRS, CDR2 YFSETQ. This CDR3 is CASSLADPTTGPQHF. The CDR3 region has the DNA TGCGCCAGCAGCTTGGCGGACCCGACAACCGGGCCCCAGCATTTT.

The table lists this clone with a count of one. The chain recombines TRBV19 with TRBJ2-6; D remains unclear. The CDR3 extends over 19 amino acids. The germline V gene encodes CDR1 LNHDA and CDR2 SQIVND (reference sequence). Trimming pared 4 bases from V and 0 bases from J, leaving 19 bases between. The CDR3 coding sequence is TGTGCCAGTAGTAAATCCCCGGGCTCTTTTACCTCTGGGGCCAACGTCCTGACTTTC. It encodes CASSKSPGSFTSGANVLTF.

This chain connects TRBV5-1 to TRBJ2-6; perhaps TRBD1 as D (6 bases). V was shortened by 4 bases and J by 4 bases, with 21 bases between the two germline ends. The length of the CDR3 is 18 residues. Germline V CDR1 and CDR2: SGHRS, YFSETQ. CDR3 bases: TGCGCCAGCAGCATAAGACAGGCCTCCTCGGAAGGGGCCAACGTCCTGACTTTC. Translating it yields CASSIRQASSEGANVLTF.

This clone is a singleton in its sample. The chain carries TRBV18 and TRBJ1-1; no clear D. The CDR3 covers 14 residues. V was shortened by 2 bases and J by 1 base, with 8 bases between the two germline ends. Germline lookup yields CDR1 KGHSH and CDR2 LQKENI. CDR3 DNA: TGTGCCAGCTCACCATCGCTCCAGAACACTGAAGCTTTCTTT. It encodes CASSPSLQNTEAFF.

The rearrangement uses TRBV2 and TRBJ1-5; the match to TRBD1 covers 7 bases. The CDR3 runs 15 residues. V shed 8 bases and J 6 bases; nucleotides not matched to a gene: 13. The germline CDR1 and CDR2 sequences are SNHLY and FYNNEI. CDR3 DNA: TGTGCCAGCGTTTCCGGCAGGGGGAGGGCTCAGCCCCAGCATTTT. Translation gives CASVSGRGRAQPQHF.

The chain carries TRBV29-1 and TRBJ1-2, with no clear D. This CDR3 region has 13 residues. Trimming took 1 base from V and 4 from J, leaving 10 bases between them. Germline CDR1 SQVTM, CDR2 ANQGSEA. CDR3 in DNA: TGCAGCGTTGAAGTTCGGGCAGCCTATGGCTACACCTTC. Its translation is CSVEVRAAYGYTF.

The V and J genes are TRBV4-1 and TRBJ2-3, with no clear D. V gave up 3 bases and J gave up 0 bases, with 10 bases separating them. Germline V gene lookup returns CDR1 MGHRA and CDR2 YSYEKL. The CDR3 consists of 15 residues. The CDR3 coding sequence is TGCGCCAGCAGCCAGAGGACGGTTAGCACAGATACGCAGTATTTT. Translation gives CASSQRTVSTDTQYF.

A single count supports this clone. CDR3 loop: CATSDPGTALGGYTF. CDR3 sequence (DNA): TGTGCCACCAGTGACCCCGGGACAGCGCTCGGGGGCTACACCTTC. This chain connects TRBV24-1 to TRBJ1-2; 7 nucleotides agree with TRBD1. V lost 4 bases and J lost 8; bases outside the gene matches: 12. The CDR3 is 15 residues long. Germline assignment: CDR1 KGHDR and CDR2 SFDVKD.

The CDR3 DNA follows: TGCGCCAGCAGCATCTCGGGGGCGCAAAATAATTCACCCCTCCACTTT. This encodes CASSISGAQNNSPLHF. The genes are TRBV5-1 and TRBJ1-6, with a weak D call TRBD1 (6 bases). The CDR3 is 16 amino acids. Germline CDR1 reads SGHRS; CDR2 reads YFSETQ. V lost 4 bases to trimming and J lost 5 bases, with 16 bases between them.

The rearrangement uses TRBV2 and TRBJ2-5; 14 bases map to TRBD2. Germline loops: CDR1 SNHLY, CDR2 FYNNEI. The CDR3 spans 15 residues. Trimming took 6 bases from V and 13 from J; bases not matched to a gene: 13. CDR3 sequence (DNA): TGTGCCAGCAGCGGAGGTGGGACTAGCGGGGGCCCCCGGTACTTC. Amino acids: CASSGGGTSGGPRYF. Drawing the rest from reference TRBV2 and TRBJ2-5, the complete variable domain is EPEVTQTPSHQVTQMGQEVILRCVPISNHLYFYWYRQILGQKVEFLVSFYNNEISEKSEIFDDQFSVERPDGSNFTLKIRSTKLEDSAMYFCASSGGGTSGGPRYFGPGTRLLVL.